This T cell receptor beta chain emerged from a study of shared clonotypes between healthy human individuals. Overall study results and limits: Unshared clonotypes carried lower generation probabilities than those common to all four donors. Clonotype sharing across several donors was observed for around 5% of naive CD4 clonotypes.

Terminally differentiated effector memory CD45RA+ cells were excluded by CCR7 positive selection of CD45RO-negative cells. From germline, CDR1 is MDHEN and CDR2 SYDVKM. The ends were cut back, 6 bases at V and 0 bases at J, with 6 bases in the middle. CDR3 length: 13 residues. Remarks on this clone: Its antigen remains unidentified.

Here immunoSEQ multiplex PCR was the method, and the copy in TCRdb shows in-frame clones only, minus some. The sample shows under 850,000 clones, 80% to 95% of them seen only once. The chain has TRBV28 and TRBJ1-5; D is ambiguous. The material sequenced was naive CD8+ T cells sorted from blood. The clonotype was recovered from a man aged 25 to 45 in good health. The CDR3 DNA is TGTGCCAGCAGACGGGGTAGCAATCAGCCCCAGCATTTT. Translated: CASRRGSNQPQHF. The full variable domain, in which reference TRBV28 and TRBJ1-5 provide the parts outside the CDR3, is DVKVTQSSRYLVKRTGEKVFLECVQDMDHENMFWYRQDPGLGLRLIYFSYDVKMKEKGDIPEGYSVSREKKERFSLILESASTNQTSMYLCASRRGSNQPQHFGDGTRLSIL.